This TCR beta chain comes out of a study of blood T cells in healthy people across ages. This clonotype was seen only a few times. For the second PCR, which ran for about 6 to 12 cycles, a sample-barcoded 5' primer and a J-beta primer mix were used. One entry per CDR3 protein results from TCRdb running MiXCR on the 5' RACE reads. The sample has approximately 900,000 distinct CDR3 sequences; roughly 50% are singletons. The sequence was collected from a man aged 25 to 45 in good health. Sequenced material: blood.

DNA of the CDR3: TGCGCCAGCAGCACGCGGACTAGCGGAAGCACAGATACGCAGTATTTT. Amino acids: CASSTRTSGSTDTQYF. The genes are TRBV5-1 and TRBJ2-3; TRBD2 aligns across 10 bases. V dropped 4 bases and J dropped 0; count of bases not matched to a gene: 5. CDR1 and CDR2 (germline): SGHRS, YFSETQ. The CDR3 sequence is 16 residues long.